What follows is one T cell receptor beta chain and its context. No antigen is known for it. Per-base quality was not reported, and no clone a single base away is much larger than it. Participants in the prospective study were enrolled through a virtual design, were aged roughly 18 to 95 years, and lived in 20 to 30 United States geographic areas. To assign participants to cohorts, the prospective study relied on clinical history that participants themselves reported in a screening survey and a study questionnaire. A participant counted as exposed if, within 2 weeks of entering the study, that participant had been in contact with someone who had a PCR-confirmed or clinician-diagnosed COVID-19 case. In the prospective study, mobile phlebotomists collected whole blood, serum and a nasopharyngeal or oropharyngeal swab from each participant. Prospective study participants could optionally give additional blood draws and questionnaires over a roughly 2-month period. Blood samples from the prospective study were shipped frozen or at room temperature prior to DNA extraction.

Counted from cysteine to phenylalanine, this CDR3 has 15 amino acids. The sequence is cut down to CDR3 DNA, 45 bases in frame from base 1. CDR1 and CDR2, looked up from the germline V gene, are LGHNA and YSLEER. V loses 4 bases of germline sequence and J loses 4 bases, and the interval between the two ends is 16 bases. The source of the sample is a study of blood T cell repertoires in COVID-19 (dated by TCRdb to between 2020 and 2021). As for the study more broadly: Samples from collaborators originated in the United States, Italy and Spain and spanned both the acute and convalescent phases of COVID-19. Samples were obtained from the ongoing ImmuneRACE study (first 160 participants) and from about 1,300 subjects provided by 6 global collaborators. HLA class I and class II types, where available, came from metadata supplied by the sample provider rather than from assay-based typing. A freely available public database, intended as a resource for researchers studying the immune response to SARS-CoV-2, is where the repertoires were released. The dataset comprised deeply sampled blood TCRbeta repertoires from subjects exposed to, actively infected with, or recovered from COVID-19. Sample metadata almost always included a de-identified subject ID, COVID-19 status, age in years and sex. The material from the prospective study consisted of cDNA or gDNA derived from T cells, B-cell-depleted T cells, or PBMCs.

The immunoSEQ Assay, a bias-controlled multiplex PCR, was used to amplify TCRbeta CDR3 regions from genomic DNA. The published analysis was carried out like this. The number of nucleated cells in each sample was estimated from the amplification of reference gene primers within the assay. To quantify the absolute abundance of each unique TCRbeta CDR3 rearrangement, sequence reads were collapsed and filtered. For each sample, productive Simpson clonality was calculated by taking the square root of Simpson's diversity index across productive rearrangements. TCRdb retrieved this table from immuneACCESS and kept in-frame rearrangements only. Not all clones are present; in checked studies, unresolved V genes account for under half, and no reason is known for the remainder. Clone size and the V and J calls come from that table; the DNA yielded D and trimming. For this sample there are fewer than 400,000 clones; 90% appear just once. Of the sample, about 4% falls within the top ten clones.

Broader findings and caveats from the paper: The quantity of clinical and demographic metadata differed by source and by participant and was supplied without curation.

This receptor was taken from a young woman who had been exposed to COVID-19. Sequencing input: PBMCs or T cells enriched from blood (not recorded which). The sequence joins TRBV4-3 to TRBJ1-2; the D gene is perhaps TRBD1, on 5 matching bases. CDR3 reads: CASSPAGTAFYGYTF. At the DNA level, the sequence is TGCGCCAGCAGCCCTGCGGGGACGGCGTTCTATGGCTACACCTTC.